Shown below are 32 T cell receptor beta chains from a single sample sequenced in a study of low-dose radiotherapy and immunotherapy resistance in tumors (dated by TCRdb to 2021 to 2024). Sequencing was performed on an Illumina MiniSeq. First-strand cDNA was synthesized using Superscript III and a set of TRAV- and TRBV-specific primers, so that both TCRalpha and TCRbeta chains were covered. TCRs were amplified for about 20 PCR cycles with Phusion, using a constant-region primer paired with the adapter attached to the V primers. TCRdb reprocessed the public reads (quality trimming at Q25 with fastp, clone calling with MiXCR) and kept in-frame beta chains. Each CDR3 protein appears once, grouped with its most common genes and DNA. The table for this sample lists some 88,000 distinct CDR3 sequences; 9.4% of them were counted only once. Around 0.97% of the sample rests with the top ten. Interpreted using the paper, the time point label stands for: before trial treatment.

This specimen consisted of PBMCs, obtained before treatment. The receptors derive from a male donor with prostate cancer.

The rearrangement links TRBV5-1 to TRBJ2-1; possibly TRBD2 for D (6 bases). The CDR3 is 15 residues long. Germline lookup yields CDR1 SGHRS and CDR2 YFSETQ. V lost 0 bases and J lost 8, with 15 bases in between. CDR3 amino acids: CASSLEGGRQDEQFF. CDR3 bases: TGCGCCAGCAGCTTGGAGGGAGGCCGGCAAGATGAGCAGTTCTTC.

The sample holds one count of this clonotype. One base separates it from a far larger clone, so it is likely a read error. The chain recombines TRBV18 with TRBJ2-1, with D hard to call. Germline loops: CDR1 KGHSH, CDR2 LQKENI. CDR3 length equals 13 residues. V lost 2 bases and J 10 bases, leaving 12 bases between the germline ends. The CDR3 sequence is CASSPLGPREQFF. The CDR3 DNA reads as TGTGCCAGCTCACCATTGGGCCCCCGCGAGCAGTTCTTC.

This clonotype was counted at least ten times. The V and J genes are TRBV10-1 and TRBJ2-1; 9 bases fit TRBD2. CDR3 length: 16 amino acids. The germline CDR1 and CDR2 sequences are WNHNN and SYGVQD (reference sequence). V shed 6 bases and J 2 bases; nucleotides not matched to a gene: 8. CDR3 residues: CASRGSGSTPYNEQFF. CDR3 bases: TGCGCCAGCAGGGGTAGCGGGAGTACCCCCTACAATGAGCAGTTCTTC.

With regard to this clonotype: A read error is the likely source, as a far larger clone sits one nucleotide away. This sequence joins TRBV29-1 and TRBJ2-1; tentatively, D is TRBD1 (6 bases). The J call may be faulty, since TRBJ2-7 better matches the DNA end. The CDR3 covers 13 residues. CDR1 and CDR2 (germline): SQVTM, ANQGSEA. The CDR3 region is CSARIQGTCEQYF. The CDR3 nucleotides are TGCAGCGCACGAATTCAGGGGACCTGCGAGCAGTACTTC.

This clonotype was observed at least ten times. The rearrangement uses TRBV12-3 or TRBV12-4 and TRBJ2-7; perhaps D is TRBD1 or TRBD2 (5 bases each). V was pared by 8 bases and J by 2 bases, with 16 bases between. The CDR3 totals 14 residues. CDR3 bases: TGTGCCAGCGCAAGGGACCAGGGCCCCTACGAGCAGTACTTC. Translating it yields CASARDQGPYEQYF.

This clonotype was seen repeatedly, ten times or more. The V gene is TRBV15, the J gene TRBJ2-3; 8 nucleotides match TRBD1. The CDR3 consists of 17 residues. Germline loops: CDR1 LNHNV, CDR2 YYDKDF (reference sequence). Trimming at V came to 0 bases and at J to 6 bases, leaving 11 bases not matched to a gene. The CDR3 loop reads CATSRDLAGGASDTQYF. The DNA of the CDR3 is TGTGCCACCAGCAGAGATTTGGCAGGGGGCGCGTCCGATACGCAGTATTTT.

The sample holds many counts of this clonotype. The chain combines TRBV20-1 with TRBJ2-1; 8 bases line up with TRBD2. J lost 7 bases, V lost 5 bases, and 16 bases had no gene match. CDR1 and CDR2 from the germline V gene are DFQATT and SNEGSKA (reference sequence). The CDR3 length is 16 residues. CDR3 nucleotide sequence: TGCAGTGCTCTCTCGGAGAGCGGGAGACGGGTTAATGAGCAGTTCTTC. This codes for CSALSESGRRVNEQFF.

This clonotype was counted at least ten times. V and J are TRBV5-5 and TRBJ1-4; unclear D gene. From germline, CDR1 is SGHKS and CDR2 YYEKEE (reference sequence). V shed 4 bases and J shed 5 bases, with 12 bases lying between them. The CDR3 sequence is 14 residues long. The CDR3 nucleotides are TGTGCCAGCAGCACCCTTCCGGGGAATGAAAAACTGTTTTTT. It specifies CASSTLPGNEKLFF.

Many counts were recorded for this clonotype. The CDR3 here is CASSIDPRPSYNEQFF. Written as DNA, the CDR3 is TGTGCCAGTAGTATAGATCCTAGGCCCAGCTACAATGAGCAGTTCTTC. The chain employs TRBV19 and TRBJ2-1; no firm D call. This CDR3 region has 16 residues. CDR1 is LNHDA and CDR2 is SQIVND in the germline V gene (reference sequence). Deletions cut 0 bases from V and 3 bases from J, with 12 bases between.

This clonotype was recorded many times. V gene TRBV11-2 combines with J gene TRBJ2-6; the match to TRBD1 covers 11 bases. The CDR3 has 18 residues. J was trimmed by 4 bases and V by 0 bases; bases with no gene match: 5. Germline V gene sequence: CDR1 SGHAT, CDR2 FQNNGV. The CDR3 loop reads CASSLDGQGASGANVLTF. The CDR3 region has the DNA TGTGCCAGCAGCTTAGACGGACAGGGGGCGTCAGGGGCCAACGTCCTGACTTTC.

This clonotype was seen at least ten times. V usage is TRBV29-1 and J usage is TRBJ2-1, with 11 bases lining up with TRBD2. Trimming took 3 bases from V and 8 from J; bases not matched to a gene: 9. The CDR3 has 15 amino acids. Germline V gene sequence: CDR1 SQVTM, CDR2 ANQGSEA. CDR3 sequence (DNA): TGCAGCGTTGATGGGCTAGCGGGAGGTGGGGATGAGCAGTTCTTC. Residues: CSVDGLAGGGDEQFF.

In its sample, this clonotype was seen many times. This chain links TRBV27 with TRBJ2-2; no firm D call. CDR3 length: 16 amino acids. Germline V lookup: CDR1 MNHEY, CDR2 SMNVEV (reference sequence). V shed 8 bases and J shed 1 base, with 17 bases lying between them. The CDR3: CASHKGYGLNTGELFF. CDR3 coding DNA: TGTGCCAGCCACAAAGGGTACGGATTGAACACCGGGGAGCTGTTTTTT.

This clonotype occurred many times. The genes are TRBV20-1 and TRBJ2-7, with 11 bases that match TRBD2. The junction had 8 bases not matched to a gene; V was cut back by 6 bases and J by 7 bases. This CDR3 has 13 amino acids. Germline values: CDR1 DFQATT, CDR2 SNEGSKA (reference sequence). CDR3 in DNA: TGCAGTGCCTCGGGACTAGCGGACGGGGAGCAGTACTTC. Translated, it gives CSASGLADGEQYF.

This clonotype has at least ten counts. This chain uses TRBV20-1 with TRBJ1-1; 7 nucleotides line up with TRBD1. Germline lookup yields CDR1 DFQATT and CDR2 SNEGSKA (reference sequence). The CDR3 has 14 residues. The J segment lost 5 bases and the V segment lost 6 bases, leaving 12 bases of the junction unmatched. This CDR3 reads CSARRAGGGTEAFF. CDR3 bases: TGCAGTGCCAGGAGGGCAGGGGGGGGAACTGAAGCTTTCTTT.

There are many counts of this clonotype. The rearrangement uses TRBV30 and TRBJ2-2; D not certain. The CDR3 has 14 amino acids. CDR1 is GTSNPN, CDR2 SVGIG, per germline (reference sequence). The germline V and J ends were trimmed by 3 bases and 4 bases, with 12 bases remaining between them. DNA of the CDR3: TGTGCCTGGAGAAGTCAGCTGACCACCGGGGAGCTGTTTTTT. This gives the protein CAWRSQLTTGELFF.

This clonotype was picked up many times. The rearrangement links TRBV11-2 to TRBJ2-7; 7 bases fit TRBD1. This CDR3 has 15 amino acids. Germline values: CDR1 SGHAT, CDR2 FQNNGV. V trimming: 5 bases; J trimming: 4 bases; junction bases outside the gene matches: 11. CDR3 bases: TGTGCCAGCAGCGGGAAACAGGGGACGTCGTACGAGCAGTACTTC. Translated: CASSGKQGTSYEQYF.

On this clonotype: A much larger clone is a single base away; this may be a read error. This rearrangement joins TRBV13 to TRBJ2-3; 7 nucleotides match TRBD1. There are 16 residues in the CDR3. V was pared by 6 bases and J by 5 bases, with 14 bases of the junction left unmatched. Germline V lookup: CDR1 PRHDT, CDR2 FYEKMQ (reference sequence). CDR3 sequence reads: CASRTTPRQGEDTQYF. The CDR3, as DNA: TGTGCCAGCAGGACCACTCCGCGACAGGGTGAAGATACGCAGTATTTT.

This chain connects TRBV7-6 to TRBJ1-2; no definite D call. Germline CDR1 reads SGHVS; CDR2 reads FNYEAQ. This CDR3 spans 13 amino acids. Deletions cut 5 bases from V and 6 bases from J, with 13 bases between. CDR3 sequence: CASSLDGVNGYTF. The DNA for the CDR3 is TGTGCCAGCAGCCTAGACGGGGTGAATGGCTACACCTTC.

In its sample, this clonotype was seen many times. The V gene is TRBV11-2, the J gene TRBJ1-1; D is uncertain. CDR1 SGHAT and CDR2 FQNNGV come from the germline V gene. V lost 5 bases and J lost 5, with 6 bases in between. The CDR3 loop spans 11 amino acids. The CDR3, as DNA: TGTGCCAGCAGCCCATTGACTGAAGCTTTCTTT. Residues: CASSPLTEAFF.

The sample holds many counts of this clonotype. The CDR3 DNA follows: TGCGCCAGCAGTGATCTACCGAACACCGGGGAGCTGTTTTTT. This encodes CASSDLPNTGELFF. The genes are TRBV10-2 and TRBJ2-2; D is undetermined. The CDR3 is made up of 14 amino acids. Germline V CDR1 and CDR2: WSHSY, SAAADI. V gave up 3 bases and J gave up 0 bases, with 5 bases separating them.

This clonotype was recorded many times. This CDR3 reads CASSLRTSGSTYNEQFF. The CDR3 coding sequence is TGTGCCAGCAGCTTAAGGACTAGCGGGAGTACCTACAATGAGCAGTTCTTC. This chain connects TRBV7-8 to TRBJ2-1; 13 nucleotides match TRBD2. V was clipped by 2 bases and J by 2 bases; unmatched bases: 3. Germline CDR1 and CDR2: SGHVS and FQNEAQ. This CDR3 region has 17 residues. Drawing the rest from reference TRBV7-8 and TRBJ2-1, the complete variable domain is GAGVSQSPRYKVAKRGQDVALRCDPISGHVSLFWYQQALGQGPEFLTYFQNEAQLDKSGLPSDRFFAERPEGSVSTLKIQRTQQEDSAVYLCASSLRTSGSTYNEQFFGPGTRLTVL.

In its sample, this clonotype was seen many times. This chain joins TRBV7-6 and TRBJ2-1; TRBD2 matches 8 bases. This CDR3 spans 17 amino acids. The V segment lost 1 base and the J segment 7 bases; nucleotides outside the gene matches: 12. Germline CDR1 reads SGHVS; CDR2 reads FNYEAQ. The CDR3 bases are TGTGCCAGCAGCTTAGGACTCCAAAGCGGGAGTGTGAATGAGCAGTTCTTC. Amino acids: CASSLGLQSGSVNEQFF. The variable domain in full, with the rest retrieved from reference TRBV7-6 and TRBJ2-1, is GAGVSQSPRYKVTKRGQDVALRCDPISGHVSLYWYRQALGQGPEFLTYFNYEAQQDKSGLPNDRFSAERPEGSISTLTIQRTEQRDSAMYRCASSLGLQSGSVNEQFFGPGTRLTVL.

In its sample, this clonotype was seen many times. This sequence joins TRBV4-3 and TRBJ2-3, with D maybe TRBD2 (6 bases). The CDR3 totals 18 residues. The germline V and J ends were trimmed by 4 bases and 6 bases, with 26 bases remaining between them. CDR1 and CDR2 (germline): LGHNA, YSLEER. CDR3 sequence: CASSPGALGRGGVDTQYF. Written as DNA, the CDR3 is TGCGCCAGCAGCCCCGGGGCTCTCGGGAGAGGTGGTGTTGATACGCAGTATTTT.

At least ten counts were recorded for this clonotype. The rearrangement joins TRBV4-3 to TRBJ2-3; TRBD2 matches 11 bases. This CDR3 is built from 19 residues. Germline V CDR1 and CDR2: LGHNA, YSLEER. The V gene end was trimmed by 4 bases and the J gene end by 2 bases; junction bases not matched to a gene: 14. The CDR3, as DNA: TGCGCCAGCAGCCCGATGGGGACCGGGACTAGCGGTAACACAGATACGCAGTATTTT. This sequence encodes CASSPMGTGTSGNTDTQYF.

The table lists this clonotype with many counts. In DNA form, the CDR3 reads TGTGCCTGGAGGAAGACAGGGTCAAGTGAAAAACTGTTTTTT. This gives the protein CAWRKTGSSEKLFF. This rearrangement joins TRBV30 to TRBJ1-4; TRBD1 agrees at 7 bases. With V trimmed by 3 bases and J by 7 bases, 8 bases remained unmatched. CDR1 GTSNPN and CDR2 SVGIG come from the germline V gene (reference sequence). The CDR3 runs to 14 residues.

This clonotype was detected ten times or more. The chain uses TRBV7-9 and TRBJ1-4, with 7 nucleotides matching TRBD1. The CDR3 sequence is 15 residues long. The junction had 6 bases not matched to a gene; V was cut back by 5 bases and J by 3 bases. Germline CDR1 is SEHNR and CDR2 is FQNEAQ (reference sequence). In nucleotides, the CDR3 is TGTGCCAGCAGCGCGACAGGGCTGCCTAATGAAAAACTGTTTTTT. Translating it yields CASSATGLPNEKLFF.

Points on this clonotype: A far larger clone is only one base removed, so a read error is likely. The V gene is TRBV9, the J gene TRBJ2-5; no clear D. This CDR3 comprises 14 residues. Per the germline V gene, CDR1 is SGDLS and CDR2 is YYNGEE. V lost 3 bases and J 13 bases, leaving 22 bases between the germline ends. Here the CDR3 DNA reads TGTGCCAGCAGCGCAGAACCTCAGGACGGCCGTACGTACTTC. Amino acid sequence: CASSAEPQDGRTYF. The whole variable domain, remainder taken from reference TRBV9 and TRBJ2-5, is DSGVTQTPKHLITATGQRVTLRCSPRSGDLSVYWYQQSLDQGLQFLIQYYNGEERAKGNILERFSAQQFPDLHSELNLSSLELGDSALYFCASSAEPQDGRTYFGPGTRLLVL.

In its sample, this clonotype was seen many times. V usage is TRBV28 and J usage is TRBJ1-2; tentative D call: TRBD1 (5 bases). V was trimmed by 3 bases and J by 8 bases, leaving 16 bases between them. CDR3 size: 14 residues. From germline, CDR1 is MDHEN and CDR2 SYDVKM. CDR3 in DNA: TGTGCCAGCAGTTTGATCGGGACCGGATGGGGCTACACCTTC. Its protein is CASSLIGTGWGYTF.

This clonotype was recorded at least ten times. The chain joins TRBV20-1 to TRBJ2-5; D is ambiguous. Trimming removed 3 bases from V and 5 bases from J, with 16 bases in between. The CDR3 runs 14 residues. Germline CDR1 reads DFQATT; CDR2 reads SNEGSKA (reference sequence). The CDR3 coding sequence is TGCAGTGCTAGTGGATTAGCATTAGGGGAGACCCAGTACTTC. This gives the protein CSASGLALGETQYF.

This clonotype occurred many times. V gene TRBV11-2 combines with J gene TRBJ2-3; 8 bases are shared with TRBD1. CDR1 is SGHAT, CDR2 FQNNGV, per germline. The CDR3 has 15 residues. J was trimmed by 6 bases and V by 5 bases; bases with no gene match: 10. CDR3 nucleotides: TGTGCCAGCAGCCCGCTTGGGGCAGGGGGCGATACGCAGTATTTT. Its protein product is CASSPLGAGGDTQYF. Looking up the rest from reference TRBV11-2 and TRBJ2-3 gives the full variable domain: EAGVAQSPRYKIIEKRQSVAFWCNPISGHATLYWYQQILGQGPKLLIQFQNNGVVDDSQLPKDRFSAERLKGVDSTLKIQPAKLEDSAVYLCASSPLGAGGDTQYFGPGTRLTVL.

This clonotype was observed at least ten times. CDR3 sequence: CSVKDETQYF. For the CDR3, the DNA is TGCAGCGTCAAGGATGAGACCCAGTACTTC. This chain joins TRBV29-1 and TRBJ2-5; D is uncertain. Trimming left V 6 bases short and J 5 bases short, with 7 bases between. This CDR3 contains 10 residues. In germline, CDR1 is SQVTM, CDR2 ANQGSEA. Variable domain in full (rest from reference TRBV29-1 and TRBJ2-5): SAVISQKPSRDICQRGTSLTIQCQVDSQVTMMFWYRQQPGQSLTLIATANQGSEATYESGFVIDKFPISRPNLTFSTLTVSNMSPEDSSIYLCSVKDETQYFGPGTRLLVL.

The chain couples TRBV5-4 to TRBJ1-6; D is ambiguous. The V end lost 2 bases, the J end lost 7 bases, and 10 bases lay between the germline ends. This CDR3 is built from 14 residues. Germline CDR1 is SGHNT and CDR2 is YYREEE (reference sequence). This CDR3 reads CASSFEGINSPLHF. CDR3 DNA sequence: TGTGCCAGCAGCTTTGAGGGTATCAATTCACCCCTCCACTTT.